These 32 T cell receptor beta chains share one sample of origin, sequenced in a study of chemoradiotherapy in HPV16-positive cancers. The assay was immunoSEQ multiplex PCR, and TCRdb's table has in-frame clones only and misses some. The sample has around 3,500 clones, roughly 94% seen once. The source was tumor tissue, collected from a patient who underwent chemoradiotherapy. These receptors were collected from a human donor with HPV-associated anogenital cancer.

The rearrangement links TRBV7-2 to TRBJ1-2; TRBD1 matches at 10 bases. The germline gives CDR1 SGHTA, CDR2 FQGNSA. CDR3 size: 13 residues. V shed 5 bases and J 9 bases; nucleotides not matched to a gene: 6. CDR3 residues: CASSGGQGVRYTF. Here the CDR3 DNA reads TGTGCCAGCAGCGGCGGACAGGGGGTTCGCTACACCTTC.

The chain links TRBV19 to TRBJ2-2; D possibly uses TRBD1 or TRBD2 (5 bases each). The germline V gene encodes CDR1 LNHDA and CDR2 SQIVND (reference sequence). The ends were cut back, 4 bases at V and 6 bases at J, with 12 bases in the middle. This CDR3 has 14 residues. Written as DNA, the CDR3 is TGTGCCAGTAGTAAGGGCCTGGGGGCCGGGGAGCTGTTTTTT. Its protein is CASSKGLGAGELFF.

This CDR3 is CASLHRGNYNSPLHF. Written as DNA, the CDR3 is TGTGCCTCCTTACACAGGGGTAACTATAATTCACCCCTCCACTTT. The rearrangement joins TRBV30 to TRBJ1-6; 7 bases match TRBD1. With 7 bases clipped from V and 3 bases from J, the junction kept 9 bases outside the gene matches. Germline V gene data show CDR1 as GTSNPN and CDR2 as SVGIG (reference sequence). The CDR3 runs 15 residues.

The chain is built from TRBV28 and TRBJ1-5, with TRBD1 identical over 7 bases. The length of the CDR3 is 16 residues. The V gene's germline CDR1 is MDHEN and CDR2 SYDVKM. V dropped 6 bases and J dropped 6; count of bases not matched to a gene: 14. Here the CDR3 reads CASSPRQGGRTQPQHF. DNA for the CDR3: TGTGCCAGCAGCCCGAGACAGGGCGGACGTACTCAGCCCCAGCATTTT.

The CDR3 sequence: CASSQDLRGHTGELFF. The DNA of the CDR3 is TGCGCCAGCAGCCAAGATTTACGGGGACACACCGGGGAGCTGTTTTTT. This chain connects TRBV4-3 to TRBJ2-2; either TRBD1 or TRBD2 may supply D (5 bases each). CDR3 length: 16 amino acids. V lost 0 bases to trimming and J lost 3 bases, with 11 bases between them. The germline CDR1 and CDR2 sequences are LGHNA and YSLEER.

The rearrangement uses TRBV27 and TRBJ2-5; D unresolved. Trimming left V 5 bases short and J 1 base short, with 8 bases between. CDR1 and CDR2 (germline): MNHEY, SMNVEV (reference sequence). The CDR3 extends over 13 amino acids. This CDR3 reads CASSPRSQETQYF. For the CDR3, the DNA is TGTGCCAGCAGTCCCCGGTCCCAAGAGACCCAGTACTTC.

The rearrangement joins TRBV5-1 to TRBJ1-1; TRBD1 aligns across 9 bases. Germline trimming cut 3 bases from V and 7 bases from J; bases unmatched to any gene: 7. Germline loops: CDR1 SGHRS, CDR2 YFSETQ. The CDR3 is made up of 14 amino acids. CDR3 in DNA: TGCGCCAGCAGCTCTGTCCCGGGACAGGGTGAAGCTTTCTTT. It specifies CASSSVPGQGEAFF.

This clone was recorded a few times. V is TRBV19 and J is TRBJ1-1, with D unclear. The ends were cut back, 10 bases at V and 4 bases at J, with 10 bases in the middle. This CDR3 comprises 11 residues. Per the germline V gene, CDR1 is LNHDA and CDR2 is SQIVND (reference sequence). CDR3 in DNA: TGTGCCACAGGCAGCTCCACTGAAGCTTTCTTT. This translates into CATGSSTEAFF. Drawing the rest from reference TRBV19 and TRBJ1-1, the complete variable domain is DGGITQSPKYLFRKEGQNVTLSCEQNLNHDAMYWYRQDPGQGLRLIYYSQIVNDFQKGDIAEGYSVSREKKESFPLTVTSAQKNPTAFYLCATGSSTEAFFGQGTRLTVV.

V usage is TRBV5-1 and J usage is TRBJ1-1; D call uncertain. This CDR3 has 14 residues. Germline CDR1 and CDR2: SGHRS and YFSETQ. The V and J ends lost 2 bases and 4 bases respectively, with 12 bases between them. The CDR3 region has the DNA TGCGCCAGCAGCTTAACGGGTGCTTTCACTGAAGCTTTCTTT. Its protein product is CASSLTGAFTEAFF.

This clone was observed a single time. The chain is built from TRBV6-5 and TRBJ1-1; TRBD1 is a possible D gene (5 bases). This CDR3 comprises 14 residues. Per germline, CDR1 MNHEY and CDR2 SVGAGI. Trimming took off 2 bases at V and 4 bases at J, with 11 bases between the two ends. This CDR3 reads CASSYRGDGTEAFF. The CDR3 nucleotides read TGTGCCAGCAGTTACCGGGGGGACGGCACTGAAGCTTTCTTT.

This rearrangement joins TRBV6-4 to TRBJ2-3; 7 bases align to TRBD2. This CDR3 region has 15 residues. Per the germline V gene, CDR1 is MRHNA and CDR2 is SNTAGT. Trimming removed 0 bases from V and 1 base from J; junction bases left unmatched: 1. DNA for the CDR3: TGTGCCAGCAGTGACTCGGGAGGGGGCACAGATACGCAGTATTTT. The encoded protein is CASSDSGGGTDTQYF.

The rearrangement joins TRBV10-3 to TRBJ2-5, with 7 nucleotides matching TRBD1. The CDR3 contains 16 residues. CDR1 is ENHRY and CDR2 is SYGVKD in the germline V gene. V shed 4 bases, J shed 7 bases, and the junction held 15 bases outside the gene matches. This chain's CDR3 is CAISVAGTVGMGTQYF. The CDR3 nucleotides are TGTGCCATCAGTGTCGCCGGGACAGTGGGGATGGGGACCCAGTACTTC.

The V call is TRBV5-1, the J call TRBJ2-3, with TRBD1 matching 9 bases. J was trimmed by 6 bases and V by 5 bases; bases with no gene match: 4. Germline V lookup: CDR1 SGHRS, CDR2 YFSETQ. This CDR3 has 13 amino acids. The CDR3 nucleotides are TGCGCCAGCAGGAGACAGGGGGAGGATACGCAGTATTTT. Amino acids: CASRRQGEDTQYF.

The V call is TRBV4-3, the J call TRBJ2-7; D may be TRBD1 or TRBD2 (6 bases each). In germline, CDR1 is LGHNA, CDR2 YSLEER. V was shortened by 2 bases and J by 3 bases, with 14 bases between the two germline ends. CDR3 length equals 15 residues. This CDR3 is CASSQYSGANYEQYF. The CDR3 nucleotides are TGCGCCAGCAGCCAATACTCGGGGGCCAACTACGAGCAGTACTTC.

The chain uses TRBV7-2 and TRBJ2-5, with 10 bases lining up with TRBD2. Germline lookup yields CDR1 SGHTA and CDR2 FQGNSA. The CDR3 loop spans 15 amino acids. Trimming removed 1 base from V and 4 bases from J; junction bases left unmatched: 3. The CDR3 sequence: CASSLELAGGETQYF. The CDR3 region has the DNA TGTGCCAGCAGCTTAGAATTAGCGGGAGGAGAGACCCAGTACTTC.

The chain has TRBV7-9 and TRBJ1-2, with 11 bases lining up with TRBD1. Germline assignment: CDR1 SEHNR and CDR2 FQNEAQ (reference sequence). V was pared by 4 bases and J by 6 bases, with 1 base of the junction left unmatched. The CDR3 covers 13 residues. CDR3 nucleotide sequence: TGTGCCAGCAGCTGGGACAGGGGGGATGGCTACACCTTC. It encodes CASSWDRGDGYTF.

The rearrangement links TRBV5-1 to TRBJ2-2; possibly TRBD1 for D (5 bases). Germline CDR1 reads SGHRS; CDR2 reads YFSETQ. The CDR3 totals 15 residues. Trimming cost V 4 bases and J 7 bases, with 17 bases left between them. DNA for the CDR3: TGCGCCAGCAGCCCCCCGCAGGGCTCGAGCGGGGAGCTGTTTTTT. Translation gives CASSPPQGSSGELFF.

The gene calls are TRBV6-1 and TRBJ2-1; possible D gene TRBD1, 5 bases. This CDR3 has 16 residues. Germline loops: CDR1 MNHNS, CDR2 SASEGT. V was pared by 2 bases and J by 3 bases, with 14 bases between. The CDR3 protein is CASSEQGGRFYNEQFF. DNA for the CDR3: TGTGCCAGCAGTGAACAGGGTGGTCGCTTCTACAATGAGCAGTTCTTC.

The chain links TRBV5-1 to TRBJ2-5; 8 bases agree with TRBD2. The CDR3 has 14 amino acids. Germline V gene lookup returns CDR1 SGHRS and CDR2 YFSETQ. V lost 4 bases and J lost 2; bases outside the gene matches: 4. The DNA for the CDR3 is TGCGCCAGCAGCCTGGGGACTAGTCAAGAGACCCAGTACTTC. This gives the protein CASSLGTSQETQYF.

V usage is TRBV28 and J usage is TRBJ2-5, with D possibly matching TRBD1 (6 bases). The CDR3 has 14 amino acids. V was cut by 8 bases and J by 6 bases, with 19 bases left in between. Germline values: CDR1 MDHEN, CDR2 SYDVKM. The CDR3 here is CASSVHGTTKTQYF. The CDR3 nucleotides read TGTGCCAGCTCCGTACATGGGACAACGAAGACCCAGTACTTC.

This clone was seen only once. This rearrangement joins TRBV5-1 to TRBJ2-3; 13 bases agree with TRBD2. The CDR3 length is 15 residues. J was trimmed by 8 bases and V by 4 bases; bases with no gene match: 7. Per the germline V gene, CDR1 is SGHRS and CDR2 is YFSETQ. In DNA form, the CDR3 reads TGCGCCAGCAGCGTCGGGACTAGCGGGGATAGTACGCAGTATTTT. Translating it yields CASSVGTSGDSTQYF.

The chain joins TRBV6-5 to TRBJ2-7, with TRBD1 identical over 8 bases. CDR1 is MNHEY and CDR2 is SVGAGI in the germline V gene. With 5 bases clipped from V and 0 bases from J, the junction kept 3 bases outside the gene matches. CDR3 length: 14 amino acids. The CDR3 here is CASSRQGISYEQYF. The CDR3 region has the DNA TGTGCCAGCAGTAGACAGGGGATCTCCTACGAGCAGTACTTC.

The CDR3 loop reads CASSLGGRVETQYF. The CDR3 coding sequence is TGTGCCAGCTCTTTAGGGGGGCGCGTTGAGACCCAGTACTTC. The V gene is TRBV6-5, the J gene TRBJ2-5, with D perhaps matching TRBD1 or TRBD2 (6 bases each). Germline-derived CDR1 and CDR2 are MNHEY and SVGAGI. This CDR3 contains 14 residues. V lost 8 bases to trimming and J lost 5 bases, with 18 bases between them.

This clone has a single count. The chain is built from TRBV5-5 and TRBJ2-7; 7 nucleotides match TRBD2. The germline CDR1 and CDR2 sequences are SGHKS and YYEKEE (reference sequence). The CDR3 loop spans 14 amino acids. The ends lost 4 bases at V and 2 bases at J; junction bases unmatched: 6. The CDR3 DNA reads TGTGCCAGCAGCAGGGACTACTATACCTACGAGCAGTACTTC. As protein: CASSRDYYTYEQYF.

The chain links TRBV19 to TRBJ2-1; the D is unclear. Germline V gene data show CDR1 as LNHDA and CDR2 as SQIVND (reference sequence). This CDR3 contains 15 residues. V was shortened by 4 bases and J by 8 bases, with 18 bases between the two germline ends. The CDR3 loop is CASSTHISTGYEQFF. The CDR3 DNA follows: TGTGCCAGTAGTACCCACATCTCCACTGGGTATGAGCAGTTCTTC.

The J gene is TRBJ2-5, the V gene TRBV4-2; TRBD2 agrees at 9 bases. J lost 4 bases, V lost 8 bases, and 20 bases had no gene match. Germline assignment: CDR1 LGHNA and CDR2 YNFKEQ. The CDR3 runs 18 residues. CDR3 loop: CASPERVQSGRWGETQYF. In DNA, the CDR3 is TGTGCCAGCCCCGAACGGGTCCAAAGCGGGAGGTGGGGAGAGACCCAGTACTTC.

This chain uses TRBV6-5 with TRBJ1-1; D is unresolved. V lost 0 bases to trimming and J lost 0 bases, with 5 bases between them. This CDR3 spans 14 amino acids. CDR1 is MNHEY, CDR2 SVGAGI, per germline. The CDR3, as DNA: TGTGCCAGCAGTTACTCGCGAGTGAACACTGAAGCTTTCTTT. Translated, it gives CASSYSRVNTEAFF.

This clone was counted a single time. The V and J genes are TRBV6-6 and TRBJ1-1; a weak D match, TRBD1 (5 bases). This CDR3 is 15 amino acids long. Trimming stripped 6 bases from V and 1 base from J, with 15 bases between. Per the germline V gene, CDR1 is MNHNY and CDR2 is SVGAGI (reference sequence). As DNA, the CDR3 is TGTGCCAGCAGCACGTCCGGGGCGGCGAACACTGAAGCTTTCTTT. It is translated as CASSTSGAANTEAFF.

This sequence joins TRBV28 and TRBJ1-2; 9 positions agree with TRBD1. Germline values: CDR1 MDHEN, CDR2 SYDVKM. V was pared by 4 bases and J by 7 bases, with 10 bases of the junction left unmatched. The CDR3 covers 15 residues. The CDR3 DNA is TGTGCCAGCAGTTCATCCGGGACAGGGTTCGGTGGCTACACCTTC. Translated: CASSSSGTGFGGYTF.

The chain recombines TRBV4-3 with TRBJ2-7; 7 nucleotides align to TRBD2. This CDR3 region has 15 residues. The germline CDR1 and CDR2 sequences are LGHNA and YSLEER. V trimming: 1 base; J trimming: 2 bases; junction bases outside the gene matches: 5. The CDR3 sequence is CASSQGEGLAYEQYF. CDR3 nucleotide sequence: TGCGCCAGCAGCCAAGGGGAGGGGCTCGCCTACGAGCAGTACTTC.

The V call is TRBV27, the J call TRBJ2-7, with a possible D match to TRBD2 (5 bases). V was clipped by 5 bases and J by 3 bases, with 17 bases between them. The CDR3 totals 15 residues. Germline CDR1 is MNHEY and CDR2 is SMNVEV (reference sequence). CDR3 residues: CASSTAPVGGYEQYF. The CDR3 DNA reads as TGTGCCAGCAGTACGGCCCCCGTAGGAGGCTACGAGCAGTACTTC.

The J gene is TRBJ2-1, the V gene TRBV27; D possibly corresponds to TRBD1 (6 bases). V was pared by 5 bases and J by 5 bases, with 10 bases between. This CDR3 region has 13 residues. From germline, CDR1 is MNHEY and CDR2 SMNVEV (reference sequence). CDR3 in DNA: TGTGCCAGCAGTACCCACAGGGACAATGAGCAGTTCTTC. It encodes CASSTHRDNEQFF.